This TCR beta chain was observed in a study of patients and donors after allogeneic stem cell transplantation. TCRdb analysed the RT-PCR reads with MiXCR anew, one entry per CDR3 protein. The data contain roughly 200,000 distinct CDR3 sequences, about 38% of them singletons. The CDR3 loop spans 12 amino acids. From germline, CDR1 is MNHNS and CDR2 SASEGT. Losses at the gene ends were 5 bases for V and 11 bases for J; bases not matched to a gene: 7. The rearrangement uses TRBV6-1 and TRBJ2-3; 7 bases agree with TRBD2. The sequenced sample was blood, either unsorted or a sorted T cell fraction (not recorded which). This clonotype was sampled from a human donor who was either an allogeneic HSCT recipient or a stem cell or donor lymphocyte infusion donor (not recorded which). It is not recorded whose cells these are; they may come from a transplant donor. CDR3 coding DNA: TGTGCCAGCAGTTTGGAGGGGACTAAGCAGTATTTT. It is translated as CASSLEGTKQYF.